These 5 T cell receptor beta chains originate from one sample sequenced in a study of cytomegalovirus exposure and HLA in healthy donors (dated by TCRdb to 2017 to 2019). Library preparation used the immunoSEQ multiplex PCR assay. For the multiplex PCR, a mixture combining 60 forward primers for TCR Vbeta segments and 13 reverse primers for TCR Jbeta segments was used. TCRdb mirrors the immuneACCESS table, restricted to in-frame sequences. Some clones are absent from its copies; in checked studies, under half trace to an unresolved V gene, and the reason for the others is unknown. The sample includes 140,000 to 150,000 clones, with around three quarters observed a single time. The ten largest clones take up roughly 2% of the sample. Specimen: PBMCs. The receptors originated from a woman between 55 and 75 years old in good health and CMV-seropositive.

The rearrangement joins TRBV6-5 to TRBJ1-1; perhaps TRBD1 as D (6 bases). The CDR3 extends over 13 amino acids. V dropped 7 bases and J dropped 6 bases, with 15 bases sitting between them. Germline loops: CDR1 MNHEY, CDR2 SVGAGI. The DNA of the CDR3 is TGTGCCAGCACCCGGGGAGGGGGGTCTGAAGCTTTCTTT. This sequence encodes CASTRGGGSEAFF.

Written as DNA, the CDR3 is TGTGCCAGCAGAAATTTCGGCTCCTACAATGAGCAGTTCTTC. This sequence encodes CASRNFGSYNEQFF. V usage is TRBV6-1 and J usage is TRBJ2-1; D is uncertain. V was shortened by 6 bases and J by 0 bases, with 9 bases between the two germline ends. This CDR3 is built from 14 residues. Germline V gene sequence: CDR1 MNHNS, CDR2 SASEGT.

This clone was seen a handful of times. CDR3 in amino acids: CASSREGTANTEAFF. CDR3 nucleotides: TGTGCCAGCAGCCGGGAAGGGACAGCGAACACTGAAGCTTTCTTT. The chain is built from TRBV4-2 and TRBJ1-1; 7 positions match TRBD1. Germline V CDR1 and CDR2: LGHNA, YNFKEQ. The length of the CDR3 is 15 residues. Unmatched junction bases numbered 6, after V lost 4 bases and J lost 1 base.

This clone occurred a few times. The rearrangement uses TRBV7-3 and TRBJ1-3, with a possible D match to TRBD1 (5 bases). There are 15 residues in the CDR3. V was cut by 5 bases and J by 2 bases, with 13 bases left in between. CDR1 is SGHTA and CDR2 is FQGTGA in the germline V gene. DNA of the CDR3: TGTGCCAGCAGCCTGGCAGGGCCTACTGGAAACACCATATATTTT. Its protein is CASSLAGPTGNTIYF.

In its sample, this clone was seen a few times. The rearrangement uses TRBV7-9 and TRBJ2-7; 7 nucleotides match TRBD2. Germline assignment: CDR1 SEHNR and CDR2 FQNEAQ (reference sequence). CDR3 length equals 15 residues. Trimming removed 1 base from V and 4 bases from J; junction bases left unmatched: 7. CDR3 coding DNA: TGTGCCAGCAGCTTAGTTGGCGGGAGAGCGTACGAGCAGTACTTC. This gives the protein CASSLVGGRAYEQYF.